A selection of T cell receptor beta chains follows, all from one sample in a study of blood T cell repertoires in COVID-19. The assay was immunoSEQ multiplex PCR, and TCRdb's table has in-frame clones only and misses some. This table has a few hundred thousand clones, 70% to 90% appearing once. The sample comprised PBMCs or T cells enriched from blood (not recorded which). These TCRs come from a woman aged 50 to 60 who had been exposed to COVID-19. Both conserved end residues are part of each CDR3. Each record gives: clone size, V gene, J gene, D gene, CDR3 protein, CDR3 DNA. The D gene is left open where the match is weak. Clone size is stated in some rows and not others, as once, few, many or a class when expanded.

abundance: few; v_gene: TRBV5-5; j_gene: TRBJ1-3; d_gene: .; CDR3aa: CASSQDPGYGNTIYF; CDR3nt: TGTGCCAGCAGCCAAGATCCAGGATATGGAAACACCATATATTTT
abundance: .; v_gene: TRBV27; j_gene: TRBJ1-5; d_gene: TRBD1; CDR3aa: CASSPQGNQPQHF; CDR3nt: TGTGCCAGCAGCCCACAGGGGAATCAGCCCCAGCATTTT
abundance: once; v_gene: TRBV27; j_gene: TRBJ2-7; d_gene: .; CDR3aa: CASSPLTGYEQYF; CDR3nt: TGTGCCAGCAGTCCCCTTACGGGTTACGAGCAGTACTTC
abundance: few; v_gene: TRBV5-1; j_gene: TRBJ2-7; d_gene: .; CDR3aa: CASKRQENYEQYF; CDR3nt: TGCGCCAGCAAACGACAGGAGAACTACGAGCAGTACTTC
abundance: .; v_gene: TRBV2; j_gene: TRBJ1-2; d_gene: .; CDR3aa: CASSEMASSYGYTF; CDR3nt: TGTGCCAGCAGTGAAATGGCCTCCTCCTATGGCTACACCTTC
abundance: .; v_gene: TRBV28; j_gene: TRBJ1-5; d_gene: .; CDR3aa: CASSTGYPNQPQHF; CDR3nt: TGTGCCAGCAGTACGGGGTATCCTAATCAGCCCCAGCATTTT
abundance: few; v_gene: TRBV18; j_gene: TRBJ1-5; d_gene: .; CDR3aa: CASSHRDAPTQPQHF; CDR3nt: TGTGCCAGCTCACACAGGGATGCGCCGACCCAGCCCCAGCATTTT
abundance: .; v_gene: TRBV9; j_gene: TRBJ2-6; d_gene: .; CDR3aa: CASSVGGRGANVLTF; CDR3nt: TGTGCCAGCAGCGTAGGAGGGAGAGGGGCCAACGTCCTGACTTTC
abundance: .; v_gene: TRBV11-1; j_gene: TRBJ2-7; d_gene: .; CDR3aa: CASSRLTLQGSHEQYF; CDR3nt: TGTGCCAGCAGCCGTCTAACTCTACAGGGTTCGCACGAGCAGTACTTC
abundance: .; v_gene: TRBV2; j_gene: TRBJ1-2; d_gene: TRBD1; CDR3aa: CASSYLRTGGDYGYTF; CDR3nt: TGTGCCAGCAGTTACCTAAGGACAGGGGGAGACTATGGCTACACCTTC
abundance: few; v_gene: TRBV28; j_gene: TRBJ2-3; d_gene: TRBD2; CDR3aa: CASSTSGEDTQYF; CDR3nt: TGTGCCAGCAGTACTAGCGGGGAAGATACGCAGTATTTT
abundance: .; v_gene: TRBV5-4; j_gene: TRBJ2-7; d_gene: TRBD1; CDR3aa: CASSDRALLSYEQYF; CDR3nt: TGTGCCAGCAGCGACAGGGCCTTACTCTCCTACGAGCAGTACTTC
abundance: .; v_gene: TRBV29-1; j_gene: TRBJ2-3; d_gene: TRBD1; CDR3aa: CSVKKGAGADTQYF; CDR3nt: TGCAGCGTGAAAAAGGGGGCTGGGGCAGATACGCAGTATTTT
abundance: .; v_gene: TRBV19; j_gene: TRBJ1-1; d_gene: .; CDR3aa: CASGRFEAFF; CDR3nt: TGTGCCAGTGGGAGGTTTGAAGCTTTCTTT
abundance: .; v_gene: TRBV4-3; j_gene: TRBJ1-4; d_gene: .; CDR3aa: CASSQNTEEGVLFF; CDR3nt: TGCGCCAGCAGCCAAAATACGGAAGAGGGAGTACTGTTTTTT
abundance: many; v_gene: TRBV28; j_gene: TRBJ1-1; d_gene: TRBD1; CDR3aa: CASSLGTGNAFF; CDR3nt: TGTGCCAGCAGTTTAGGGACAGGGAACGCTTTCTTT
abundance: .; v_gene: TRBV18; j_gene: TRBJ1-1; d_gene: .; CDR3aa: CASSPDKGLPLYTEAFF; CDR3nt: TGTGCCAGCTCACCGGACAAAGGGCTTCCACTTTACACTGAAGCTTTCTTT
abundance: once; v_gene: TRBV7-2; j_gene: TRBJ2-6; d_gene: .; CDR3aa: CASVREGASGANVLTF; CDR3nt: TGTGCCAGCGTCCGGGAGGGGGCGTCTGGGGCCAACGTCCTGACTTTC
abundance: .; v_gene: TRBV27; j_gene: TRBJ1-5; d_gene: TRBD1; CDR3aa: CASSFSTGPQPQHF; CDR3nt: TGTGCCAGCAGTTTTTCGACAGGGCCTCAGCCCCAGCATTTT
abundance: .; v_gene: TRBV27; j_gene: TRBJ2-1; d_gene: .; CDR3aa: CASSLSAGELNEQFF; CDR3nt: TGTGCCAGCAGTTTATCCGCAGGGGAATTAAATGAGCAGTTCTTC
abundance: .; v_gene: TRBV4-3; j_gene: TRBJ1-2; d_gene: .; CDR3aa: CASSQGARTEGYTF; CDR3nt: TGCGCCAGCAGCCAAGGGGCCCGAACGGAAGGCTACACCTTC
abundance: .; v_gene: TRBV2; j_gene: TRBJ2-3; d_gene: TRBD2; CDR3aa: CASRASGGAADTQYF; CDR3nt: TGTGCCAGCAGGGCTAGCGGGGGGGCTGCAGATACGCAGTATTTT
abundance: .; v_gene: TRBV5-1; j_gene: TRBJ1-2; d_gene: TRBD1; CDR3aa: CASSLGRGAGYGYTF; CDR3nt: TGCGCCAGCAGCTTGGGCAGGGGGGCAGGGTATGGCTACACCTTC
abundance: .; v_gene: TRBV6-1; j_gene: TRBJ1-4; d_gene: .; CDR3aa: CASSEGPGMEKLFF; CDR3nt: TGTGCCAGCAGTGAAGGGCCAGGCATGGAAAAACTGTTTTTT
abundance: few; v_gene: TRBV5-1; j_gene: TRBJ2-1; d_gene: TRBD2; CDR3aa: CASSLGTSNLHEQFF; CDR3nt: TGCGCCAGCAGCTTGGGGACTAGCAATTTACATGAGCAGTTCTTC
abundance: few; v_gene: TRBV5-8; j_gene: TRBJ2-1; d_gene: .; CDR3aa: CASSLRTRRWGDEQFF; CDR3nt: TGTGCCAGCAGCTTAAGGACGCGCCGCTGGGGGGATGAGCAGTTCTTC
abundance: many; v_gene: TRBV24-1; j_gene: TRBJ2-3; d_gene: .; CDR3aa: CATSDMRAGFLNTQYF; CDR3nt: TGTGCCACCAGTGATATGAGGGCAGGCTTTCTGAATACGCAGTATTTT